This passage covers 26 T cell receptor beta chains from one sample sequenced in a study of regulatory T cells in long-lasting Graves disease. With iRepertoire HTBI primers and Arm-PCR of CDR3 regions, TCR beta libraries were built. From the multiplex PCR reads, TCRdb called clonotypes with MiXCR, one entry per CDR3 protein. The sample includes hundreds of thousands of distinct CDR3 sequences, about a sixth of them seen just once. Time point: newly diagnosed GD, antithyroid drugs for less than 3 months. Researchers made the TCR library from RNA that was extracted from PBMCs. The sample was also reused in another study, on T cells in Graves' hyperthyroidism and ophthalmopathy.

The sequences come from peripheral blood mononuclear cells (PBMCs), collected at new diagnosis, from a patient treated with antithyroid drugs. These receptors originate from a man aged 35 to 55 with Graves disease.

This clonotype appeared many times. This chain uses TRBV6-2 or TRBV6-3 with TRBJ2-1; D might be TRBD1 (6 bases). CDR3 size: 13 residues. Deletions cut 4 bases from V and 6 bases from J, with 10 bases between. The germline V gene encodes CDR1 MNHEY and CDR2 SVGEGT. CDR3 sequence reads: CASSWSRGNEQFF. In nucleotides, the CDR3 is TGTGCCAGCAGTTGGTCCAGGGGCAATGAGCAGTTCTTC.

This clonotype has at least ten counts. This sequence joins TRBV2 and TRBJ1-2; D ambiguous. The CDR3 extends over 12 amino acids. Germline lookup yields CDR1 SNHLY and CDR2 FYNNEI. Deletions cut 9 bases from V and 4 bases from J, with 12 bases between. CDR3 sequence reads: CASRLGLYGYTF. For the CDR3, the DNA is TGTGCCAGTCGCCTTGGACTCTATGGCTACACCTTC. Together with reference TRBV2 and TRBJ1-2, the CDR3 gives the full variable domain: EPEVTQTPSHQVTQMGQEVILRCVPISNHLYFYWYRQILGQKVEFLVSFYNNEISEKSEIFDDQFSVERPDGSNFTLKIRSTKLEDSAMYFCASRLGLYGYTFGSGTRLTVV.

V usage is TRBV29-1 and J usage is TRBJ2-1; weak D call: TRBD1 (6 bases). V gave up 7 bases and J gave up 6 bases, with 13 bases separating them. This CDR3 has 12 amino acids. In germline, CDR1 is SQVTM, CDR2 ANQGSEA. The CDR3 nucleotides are TGCAGCGGGGACAAATTGGGCAATGAGCAGTTCTTC. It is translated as CSGDKLGNEQFF.

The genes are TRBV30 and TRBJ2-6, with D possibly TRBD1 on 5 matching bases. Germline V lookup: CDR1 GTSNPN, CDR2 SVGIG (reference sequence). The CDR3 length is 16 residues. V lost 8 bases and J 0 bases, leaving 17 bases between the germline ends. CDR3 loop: CASSIQGFSGANVLTF. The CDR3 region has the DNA TGTGCCAGCAGCATCCAGGGTTTCTCTGGGGCCAACGTCCTGACTTTC.

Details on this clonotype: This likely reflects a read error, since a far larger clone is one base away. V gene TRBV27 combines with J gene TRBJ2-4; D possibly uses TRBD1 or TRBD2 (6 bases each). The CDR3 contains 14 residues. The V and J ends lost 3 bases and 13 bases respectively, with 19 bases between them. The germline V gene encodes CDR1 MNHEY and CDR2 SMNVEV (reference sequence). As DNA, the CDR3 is TGTGCCAGCAGTTTTCGGGGGCGCGACAATGAGCAGTACTTC. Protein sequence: CASSFRGRDNEQYF.

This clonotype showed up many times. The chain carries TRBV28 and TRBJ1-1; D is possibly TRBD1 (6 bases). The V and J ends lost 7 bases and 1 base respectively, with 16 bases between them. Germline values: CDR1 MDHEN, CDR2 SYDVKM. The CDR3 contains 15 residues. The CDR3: CASTTGDTSNTEAFF. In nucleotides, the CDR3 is TGTGCCAGCACCACCGGGGACACATCGAACACTGAAGCTTTCTTT.

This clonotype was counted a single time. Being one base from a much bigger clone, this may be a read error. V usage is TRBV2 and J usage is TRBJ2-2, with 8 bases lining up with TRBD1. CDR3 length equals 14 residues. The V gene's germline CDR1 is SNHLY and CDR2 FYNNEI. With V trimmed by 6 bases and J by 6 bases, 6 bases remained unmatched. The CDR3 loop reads CASSTDRVAGELFF. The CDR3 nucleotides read TGTGCCAGCAGCACGGACAGGGTAGCCGGGGAGCTGTTTTTT.

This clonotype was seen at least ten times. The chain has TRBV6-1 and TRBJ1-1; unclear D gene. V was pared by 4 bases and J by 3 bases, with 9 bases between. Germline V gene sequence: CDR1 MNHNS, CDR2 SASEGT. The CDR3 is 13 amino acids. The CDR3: CASSGNRYTEAFF. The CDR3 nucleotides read TGTGCCAGCAGTGGGAACCGGTACACTGAAGCTTTCTTT.

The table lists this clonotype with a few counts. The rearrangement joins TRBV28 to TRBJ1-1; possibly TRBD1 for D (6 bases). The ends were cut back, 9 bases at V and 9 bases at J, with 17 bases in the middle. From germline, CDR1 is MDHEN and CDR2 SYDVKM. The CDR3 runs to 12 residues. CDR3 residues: CASEGHWTQAFF. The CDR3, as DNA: TGTGCCAGTGAGGGACACTGGACCCAAGCTTTCTTT.

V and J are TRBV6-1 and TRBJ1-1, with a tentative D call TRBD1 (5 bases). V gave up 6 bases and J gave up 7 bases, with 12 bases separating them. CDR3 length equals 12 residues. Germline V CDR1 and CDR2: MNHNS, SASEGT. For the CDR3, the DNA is TGTGCCAGCAGGTTACGTGGGGGTGAAGCTTTCTTT. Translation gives CASRLRGGEAFF.

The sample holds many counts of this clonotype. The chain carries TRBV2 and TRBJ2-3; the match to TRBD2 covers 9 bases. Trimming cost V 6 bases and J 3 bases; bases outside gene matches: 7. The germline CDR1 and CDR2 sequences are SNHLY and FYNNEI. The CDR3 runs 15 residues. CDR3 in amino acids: CASSGTSRRTDTQYF. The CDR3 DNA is TGTGCCAGCAGCGGGACTAGCAGGAGGACAGATACGCAGTATTTT.

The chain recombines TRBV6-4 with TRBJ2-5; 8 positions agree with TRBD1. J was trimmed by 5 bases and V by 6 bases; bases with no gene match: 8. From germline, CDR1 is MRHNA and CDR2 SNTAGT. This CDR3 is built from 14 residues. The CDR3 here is CASSQDRGDETQYF. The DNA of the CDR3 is TGTGCCAGCAGCCAAGACAGGGGTGACGAGACCCAGTACTTC.

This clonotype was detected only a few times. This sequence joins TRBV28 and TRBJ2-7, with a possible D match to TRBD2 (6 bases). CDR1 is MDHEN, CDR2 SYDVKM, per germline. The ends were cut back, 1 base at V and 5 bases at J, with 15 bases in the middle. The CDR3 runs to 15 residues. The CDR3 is CASSLLGSGVHEQYF. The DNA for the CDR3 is TGTGCCAGCAGTTTATTGGGCTCGGGGGTCCACGAGCAGTACTTC.

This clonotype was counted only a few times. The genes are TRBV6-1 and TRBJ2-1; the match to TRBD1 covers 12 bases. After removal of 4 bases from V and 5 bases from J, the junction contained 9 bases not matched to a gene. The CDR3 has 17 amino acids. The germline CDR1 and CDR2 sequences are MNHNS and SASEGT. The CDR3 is CASSGFLGQGANNEQFF. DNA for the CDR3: TGTGCCAGCAGTGGGTTCCTGGGACAGGGGGCGAACAATGAGCAGTTCTTC.

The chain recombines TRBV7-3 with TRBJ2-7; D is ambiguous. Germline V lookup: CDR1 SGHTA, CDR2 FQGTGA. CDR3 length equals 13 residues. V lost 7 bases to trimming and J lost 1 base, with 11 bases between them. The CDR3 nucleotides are TGTGCCAGCACCCTGGGCCCTTCCTACGAGCAGTACTTC. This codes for CASTLGPSYEQYF.

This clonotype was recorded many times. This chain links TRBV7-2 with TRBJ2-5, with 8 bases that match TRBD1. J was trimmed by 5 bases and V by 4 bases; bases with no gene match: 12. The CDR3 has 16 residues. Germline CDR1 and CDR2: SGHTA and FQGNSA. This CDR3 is CASSSQGTGRLETQYF. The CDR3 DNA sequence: TGTGCCAGCAGCTCCCAAGGGACAGGACGCTTGGAGACCCAGTACTTC.

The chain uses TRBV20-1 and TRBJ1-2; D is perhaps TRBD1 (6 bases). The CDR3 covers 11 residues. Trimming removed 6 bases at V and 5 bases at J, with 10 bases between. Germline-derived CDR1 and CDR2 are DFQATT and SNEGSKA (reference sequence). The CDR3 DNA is TGCAGTGCGCCGGACAGTTATGGCTACACCTTC. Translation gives CSAPDSYGYTF.

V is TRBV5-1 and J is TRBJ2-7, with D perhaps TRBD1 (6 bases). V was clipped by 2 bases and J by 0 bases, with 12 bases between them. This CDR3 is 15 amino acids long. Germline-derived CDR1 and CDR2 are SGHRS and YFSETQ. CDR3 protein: CASSFHYRDSYEQYF. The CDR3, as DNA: TGCGCCAGCAGCTTCCATTACAGGGACTCCTACGAGCAGTACTTC.

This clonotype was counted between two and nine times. In DNA form, the CDR3 reads TGTGCCACCAGCAGAGATCCGTGGGAAAATGAGCAGTTCTTC. Its translation is CATSRDPWENEQFF. This chain uses TRBV15 with TRBJ2-1; the D is unclear. The germline V gene has CDR1 LNHNV and CDR2 YYDKDF (reference sequence). The ends were cut back, 0 bases at V and 7 bases at J, with 10 bases in the middle. This CDR3 region has 14 residues.

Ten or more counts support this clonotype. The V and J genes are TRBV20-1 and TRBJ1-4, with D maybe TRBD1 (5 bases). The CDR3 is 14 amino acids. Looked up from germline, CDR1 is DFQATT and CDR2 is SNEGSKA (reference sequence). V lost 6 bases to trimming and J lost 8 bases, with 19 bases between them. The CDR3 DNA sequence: TGCAGTGCAGTGGGACGCAAAGATGGGGAAAAACTGTTTTTT. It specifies CSAVGRKDGEKLFF.

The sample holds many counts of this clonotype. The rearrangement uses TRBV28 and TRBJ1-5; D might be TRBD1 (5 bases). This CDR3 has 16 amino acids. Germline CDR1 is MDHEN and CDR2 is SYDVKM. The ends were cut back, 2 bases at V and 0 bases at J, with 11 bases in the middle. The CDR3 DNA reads TGTGCCAGCAGTTTAAGGGGATACGTTAGCAATCAGCCCCAGCATTTT. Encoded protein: CASSLRGYVSNQPQHF.

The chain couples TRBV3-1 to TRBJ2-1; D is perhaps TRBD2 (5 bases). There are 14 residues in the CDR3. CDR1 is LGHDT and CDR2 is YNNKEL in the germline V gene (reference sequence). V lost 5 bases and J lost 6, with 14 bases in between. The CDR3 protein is CASSYAAGVNEQFF. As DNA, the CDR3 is TGTGCCAGCAGCTACGCCGCGGGCGTCAATGAGCAGTTCTTC.

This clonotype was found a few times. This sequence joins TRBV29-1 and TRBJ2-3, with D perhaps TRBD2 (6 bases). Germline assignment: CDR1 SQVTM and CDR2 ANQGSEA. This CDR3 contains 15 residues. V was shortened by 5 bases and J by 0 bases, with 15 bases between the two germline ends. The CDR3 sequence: CSVSVGRGSTDTQYF. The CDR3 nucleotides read TGCAGCGTTAGTGTGGGACGGGGGAGCACAGATACGCAGTATTTT.

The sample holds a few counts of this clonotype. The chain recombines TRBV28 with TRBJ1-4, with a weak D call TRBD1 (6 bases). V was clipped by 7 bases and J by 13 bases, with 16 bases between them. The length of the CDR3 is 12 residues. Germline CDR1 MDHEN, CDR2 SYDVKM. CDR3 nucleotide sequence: TGTGCCAGCAAGGGGACCACAGGGACACTGTTTTTT. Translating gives CASKGTTGTLFF.

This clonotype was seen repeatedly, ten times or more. The CDR3 is CASSYSGRVGGYTF. The CDR3 nucleotides read TGTGCCAGCAGTTACTCGGGGAGAGTTGGGGGCTACACCTTC. This chain connects TRBV6-6 to TRBJ1-2; D is ambiguous. CDR1 and CDR2 from the germline V gene are MNHNY and SVGAGI (reference sequence). The CDR3 sequence is 14 residues long. The ends were cut back, 0 bases at V and 8 bases at J, with 13 bases in the middle.

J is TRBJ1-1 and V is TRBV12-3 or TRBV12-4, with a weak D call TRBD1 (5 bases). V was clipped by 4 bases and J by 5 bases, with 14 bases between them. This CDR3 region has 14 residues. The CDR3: CASSWGLGVTEAFF. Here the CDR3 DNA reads TGTGCCAGCAGTTGGGGTTTAGGGGTGACTGAAGCTTTCTTT.